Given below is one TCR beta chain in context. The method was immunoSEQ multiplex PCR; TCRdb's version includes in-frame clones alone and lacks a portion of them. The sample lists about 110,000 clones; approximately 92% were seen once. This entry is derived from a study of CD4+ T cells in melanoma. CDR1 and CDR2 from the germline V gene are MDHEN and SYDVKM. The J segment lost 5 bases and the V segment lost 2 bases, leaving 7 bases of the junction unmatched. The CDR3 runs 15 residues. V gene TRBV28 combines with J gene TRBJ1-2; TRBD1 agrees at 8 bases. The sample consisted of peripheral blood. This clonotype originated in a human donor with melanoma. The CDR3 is CASSLGDRFGYGYTF. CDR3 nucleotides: TGTGCCAGCAGTTTAGGGGACAGGTTTGGGTATGGCTACACCTTC.